Listed here are 14 T cell receptor beta chains from one sample, sequenced in a study of tumor-infiltrating lymphocytes in primary liver carcinoma. It was from roughly 20-30 mg of unsorted bulk tissue that RNA and DNA were co-extracted. The researchers produced TCR beta cDNA from approximately 0.45 ug total RNA with a constant-region primer. Sequencing libraries for TCR beta derived from three nested multiplex PCR rounds that used slightly modified ARM-PCR. For around 9 cycles apiece, the opening two PCR rounds ran with TRBV1-TRBV30 forward primers and a C-beta reverse primer. TCRdb itself ran the multiplex PCR reads through MiXCR, one entry per CDR3 protein. Of 50,000 to 70,000 distinct CDR3 sequences in the sample, about three quarters were seen once. Material: liver tumor tissue from sampling region 2. Subset: tumor region T2, inferior pole. These receptor sequences come from a man aged 35 to 55 with primary liver carcinoma and hepatitis B virus infection.

This clonotype qualifies as medium-sized. The chain uses TRBV11-2 and TRBJ2-1; 8 nucleotides agree with TRBD1. V dropped 7 bases and J dropped 4; count of bases not matched to a gene: 9. Germline CDR1 reads SGHAT; CDR2 reads FQNNGV. The CDR3 contains 15 residues. The CDR3 here is CASIYSGGAYNEQFF. The CDR3 bases are TGTGCCAGCATCTACTCAGGGGGCGCTTACAATGAGCAGTTCTTC.

Remarks on this clonotype: One junction end does not reproduce the germline sequence, and a read error may be involved. The chain uses TRBV10-3 and TRBJ1-2; D is unclear. The CDR3 totals 13 residues. Germline V lookup: CDR1 ENHRY, CDR2 SYGVKD. For the CDR3, the DNA is TGTGCCATCGGTGGGCAGGTTAACTATGGCTACACTTTC. The encoded protein is CAIGGQVNYGYTF.

Many counts were recorded for this clonotype. The chain links TRBV4-1 to TRBJ2-5; 8 bases align to TRBD2. Germline lookup yields CDR1 MGHRA and CDR2 YSYEKL. This CDR3 region has 17 residues. The V and J ends lost 3 bases and 1 base, in that order; junction bases with no gene match: 10. CDR3 coding DNA: TGCGCCAGCAGCCACCAAGGACTAGCTTACCCCCAAGAGACCCAGTACTTC. This sequence encodes CASSHQGLAYPQETQYF.

The gene calls are TRBV4-3 and TRBJ2-3; TRBD1 agrees at 9 bases. The CDR3 loop spans 15 amino acids. Germline assignment: CDR1 LGHNA and CDR2 YSLEER. Trimming cost V 6 bases and J 4 bases; bases outside gene matches: 8. CDR3 in amino acids: CASSRRQGGADTQYF. The CDR3 coding sequence is TGCGCCAGCAGTCGCCGACAGGGGGGGGCAGATACGCAGTATTTT.

Comment on this clonotype: At one end the junction does not follow the germline gene, possibly because of a read error. J is TRBJ2-7 and V is TRBV4-3; a weak D match, TRBD2 (7 bases). Germline V lookup: CDR1 LGHNA, CDR2 YSLEER. This CDR3 is built from 15 residues. The CDR3 is CASSQNRGAGDEQYF. CDR3 bases: TGCGCCAGCAGCCAAAATAGGGGGGCGGGAGACGAGCAGTATTTC.

On this clonotype itself: One base away lies a much larger clone, so this may be a sequencing read error. The rearrangement uses TRBV5-1 and TRBJ2-1; D is unresolved. This CDR3 is built from 13 residues. Germline V gives CDR1 SGHRS, CDR2 YFSETQ. V shed 7 bases and J shed 6 bases, with 14 bases lying between them. The CDR3 bases are TGCGCCAGCGGCCGGATACCGGGCAATGAGCAGTTCTTC. It encodes CASGRIPGNEQFF.

The chain employs TRBV11-2 and TRBJ1-2; 9 bases are a match to TRBD1. CDR3 length: 15 amino acids. Germline V gene lookup returns CDR1 SGHAT and CDR2 FQNNGV. CDR3 loop: CISSYTGGSFPGYTF. In nucleotides, the CDR3 is TGTATCAGCAGCTATACAGGGGGCTCCTTCCCTGGCTACACCTTC.

In its sample, this clonotype was seen once. Germline is not matched at one junction end, which may reflect a read error. This rearrangement joins TRBV6-5 to TRBJ2-7; perhaps D is TRBD1 or TRBD2 (5 bases each). Germline V gene lookup returns CDR1 MNHEY and CDR2 SVGAGI. CDR3 length: 11 amino acids. DNA for the CDR3: TGTGCCAGCAGTTACTTGGGGGAGCACTATTTC. Protein sequence: CASSYLGEHYF.

A note on this clonotype: Germline and junction disagree at one end, which may indicate a read error. V is TRBV11-2 and J is TRBJ2-6; 8 bases match TRBD1. This CDR3 has 18 residues. Germline lookup yields CDR1 SGHAT and CDR2 FQNNGV. The CDR3 region has the DNA TGTGGCAGTAGCCGACGGACAGGGTTTGTGTCTGGGGCCAACGTCCTAACTTTC. Its translation: CGSSRRTGFVSGANVLTF.

As to this clonotype: Its ends do not fully match the called genes, so a read error is possible. The chain carries TRBV6-2 or TRBV6-3 and TRBJ1-5; 10 nucleotides agree with TRBD1. The CDR3 extends over 16 amino acids. The germline V gene has CDR1 MNHEY and CDR2 SVGEGT. For the CDR3, the DNA is TGTGCCAGCAGTCGGGGACAGGGGCTTGGCAATCAGCCCCAGCGTTTT. This encodes CASSRGQGLGNQPQRF.

This clonotype is medium-sized. The J gene is TRBJ1-1, the V gene TRBV10-3, with D hard to call. Trimming pared 4 bases from V and 5 bases from J, leaving 5 bases between. This CDR3 has 11 residues. From germline, CDR1 is ENHRY and CDR2 SYGVKD. CDR3 region: CAISAVTEAFF. The CDR3 nucleotides are TGTGCCATCAGTGCCGTGACTGAAGCTTTCTTT.

With respect to this clonotype: This sequence may be a read error, since a much larger clone differs from it by one base. The conserved phenylalanine or tryptophan normally closing the CDR3 is absent here, so this likely arose from a read error. The rearrangement links TRBV11-2 to TRBJ2-3, with D perhaps given as TRBD1 or TRBD2 (5 bases each). Trimming removed 4 bases at V and 4 bases at J, with 6 bases between. Germline CDR1 reads SGHAT; CDR2 reads FQNNGV. The CDR3 length is 12 residues. The CDR3 region is CASSWGSDTQYY. CDR3 nucleotides: TGTGCCAGCAGCTGGGGGTCAGATACGCAGTATTAT.

As to this clonotype: A much larger clone differs by one base, so this may be a read error. The chain links TRBV12-3 or TRBV12-4 to TRBJ2-7; TRBD1 matches at 7 bases. CDR3 length equals 12 residues. CDR3 amino acids: CAISSDRYEQYF. The CDR3 nucleotides read TGTGCCATCAGTTCGGACAGGTACGAGCAGTACTTC.

V usage is TRBV7-9 and J usage is TRBJ2-7; no reliable D call. The CDR3 consists of 15 residues. Deletions cut 4 bases from V and 3 bases from J, with 16 bases between. CDR1 and CDR2 from the germline V gene are SEHNR and FQNEAQ (reference sequence). For the CDR3, the DNA is TGTGCCAGCAGCTGGACGAGTGCGCTTAACTACGAGCAGTACTTC. Translation gives CASSWTSALNYEQYF.